This T cell receptor (beta chain) is from a study of cytomegalovirus exposure and HLA in healthy donors. Primers included in the PCR were 60 Vbeta and 13 Jbeta primers. TCRdb's table, derived via immunoSEQ multiplex PCR, lists solely in-frame clones and lacks some. The sample shows over 150,000 clones, around 83% of them seen only once. CDR3 length: 17 amino acids. CDR1 and CDR2 (germline): ENHRY, SYGVKD. With 3 bases clipped from V and 5 bases from J, the junction kept 13 bases outside the gene matches. The sample was PBMCs. The TCR was taken from a girl between 2 and 10 years old in good health and CMV-seropositive. V is TRBV10-3 and J is TRBJ2-5; 9 positions match TRBD1. The CDR3 loop is CAISDPVPGQGRETQYF. CDR3 in DNA: TGTGCCATCAGTGACCCCGTCCCGGGACAGGGCCGGGAGACCCAGTACTTC.